What follows are 11 T cell receptor beta chains derived from one specimen sequenced in a study of shared clonotypes between healthy human individuals. The repertoire was sequenced with immunoSEQ multiplex PCR; TCRdb's copy has only in-frame clones and lacks some. The table records some 96,000 clones, around half of them present only once. Material for sequencing was PBMCs. The source of these receptors is a woman between 40 and 55 years old in good health. Some clones in this sample may be carry-over from other donors' samples.

This clone was recorded a few times. The rearrangement uses TRBV6-6 and TRBJ1-5; no clear D. Germline CDR1 is MNHNY and CDR2 is SVGAGI (reference sequence). The CDR3 runs 13 residues. V was cut by 2 bases and J by 5 bases, with 7 bases left in between. The CDR3, as DNA: TGTGCCAGCAGTTACAGGGATTATCAGCCCCAGCATTTT. Its protein product is CASSYRDYQPQHF.

In its sample, this clone was seen a few times. The V gene is TRBV27, the J gene TRBJ1-1; a weak D match, TRBD1 (6 bases). Trimming cost V 6 bases and J 0 bases, with 14 bases left between them. Germline CDR1 MNHEY, CDR2 SMNVEV (reference sequence). The CDR3 is made up of 15 amino acids. The CDR3 bases are TGTGCCAGCAGCGTTGCGGGGACACTGAACACTGAAGCTTTCTTT. It is translated as CASSVAGTLNTEAFF.

This clone was observed a few times. The chain uses TRBV18 and TRBJ2-5; 8 bases align to TRBD1. The J call may be in error: the DNA end matches TRBJ2-7 better. The CDR3 consists of 14 residues. Germline values: CDR1 KGHSH, CDR2 LQKENI. CDR3 amino acids: CASSPLRQGIEQYF. DNA of the CDR3: TGTGCCAGCTCACCACTTCGACAGGGGATCGAGCAGTACTTC.

The J gene is TRBJ1-4, the V gene TRBV30, with D maybe TRBD1 (5 bases). V lost 4 bases and J 4 bases, leaving 7 bases between the germline ends. Germline CDR1 reads GTSNPN; CDR2 reads SVGIG (reference sequence). CDR3 size: 12 residues. The DNA for the CDR3 is TGTGCCTGGATGGGGGATAATGAAAAACTGTTTTTT. Its translation: CAWMGDNEKLFF.

In the case of this clone: One end of the junction does not line up with germline, which may come from a read error. V is TRBV10-3 and J is TRBJ2-2, with D possibly matching TRBD1 (6 bases). Germline-derived CDR1 and CDR2 are ENHRY and SYGVKD. The CDR3 loop spans 18 amino acids. This CDR3 is CAISEHRQGRLSTGELLF. The CDR3, as DNA: TGTGCCATCAGTGAGCACCGGCAGGGGCGTCTTAGCACCGGGGAGCTGCTTTTT.

The rearrangement links TRBV28 to TRBJ1-4, with D possibly TRBD1 on 6 matching bases. The CDR3 spans 14 residues. Between the trimmed V and J ends, which lost 8 bases and 5 bases, there was a span of 15 bases. Germline loops: CDR1 MDHEN, CDR2 SYDVKM. For the CDR3, the DNA is TGTGCCAGCCAGGGGTCACGAGGGAATGAAAAACTGTTTTTT. Amino acids: CASQGSRGNEKLFF.

This clone has ten or more counts. The V call is TRBV2, the J call TRBJ1-1, with unresolved D. CDR1 is SNHLY, CDR2 FYNNEI, per germline. The V gene lost 1 base and the J gene lost 12 bases, with 6 bases spanning the gap. CDR3 length equals 10 residues. CDR3 sequence reads: CASSEVESFF. Written as DNA, the CDR3 is TGTGCCAGCAGTGAAGTCGAATCTTTCTTT.

The chain has TRBV7-3 and TRBJ2-2; D is uncertain. The CDR3 runs 16 residues. In germline, CDR1 is SGHTA, CDR2 FQGTGA. Trimming left V 2 bases short and J 1 base short, with 11 bases between. Written as DNA, the CDR3 is TGTGCCAGCAGCTTAGGTTATGGGATGAACACCGGGGAGCTGTTTTTT. Its protein is CASSLGYGMNTGELFF.

Turning to this clone: The same CDR3 is also encoded by other DNA sequences in this sample. This chain uses TRBV5-1 with TRBJ2-6; D not resolved. From germline, CDR1 is SGHRS and CDR2 YFSETQ. CDR3 length: 15 amino acids. The germline V and J ends were trimmed by 4 bases and 2 bases, with 10 bases remaining between them. CDR3 DNA: TGCGCCAGCAGCCTGAGGACCACTGGGGCCAACGTCCTGACTTTC. Amino acids: CASSLRTTGANVLTF.

This chain uses TRBV27 with TRBJ2-7; 7 positions match TRBD1. The ends lost 7 bases at V and 5 bases at J; junction bases unmatched: 8. Per the germline V gene, CDR1 is MNHEY and CDR2 is SMNVEV (reference sequence). The CDR3 runs 13 residues. In DNA, the CDR3 is TGTGCCAGCACCGAACAGGGGTCCCACGAGCAGTACTTC. It is translated as CASTEQGSHEQYF.

This clone came up a few times. The rearrangement links TRBV27 to TRBJ2-5, with TRBD1 identical over 9 bases. J lost 5 bases, V lost 4 bases, and 11 bases had no gene match. CDR3 length: 16 amino acids. CDR1 is MNHEY and CDR2 is SMNVEV in the germline V gene (reference sequence). This chain's CDR3 is CASSSYGDRARETQYF. The CDR3 coding sequence is TGTGCCAGCAGTTCCTACGGGGACAGGGCGAGGGAGACCCAGTACTTC.